These T cell receptor beta chains were read from a single sample in a study of cytomegalovirus exposure and HLA in healthy donors. Data came from immunoSEQ multiplex PCR; TCRdb stores just in-frame clones and leaves some out. The sample has 150,000 to 200,000 clones, approximately 84% seen once. Sequenced input: PBMCs. The source of these receptors is a young man in good health and CMV-seropositive. Both conserved end residues are part of each CDR3. The D gene is left open where the match is weak. Clone size is given for some rows only: seen once, a few or many times, or a class if the clone is expanded.

TRBJ1-1,TRBD1,-,TRBV28,TGTGCCAGCAGCAGACAGGGGGACACTGAAGCTTTCTTT,CASSRQGDTEAFF
TRBJ2-1,TRBD2,-,TRBV4-1,TGCGCCAGCAGCCCCCCCCGTCGGGGGGGCTCATACAATGAGCAGTTCTTC,CASSPPRRGGSYNEQFF
TRBJ2-7,-,-,TRBV15,TGTGCCACCAGCAGACCTGGGGCCGCGTACGAGCAGTACTTC,CATSRPGAAYEQYF
TRBJ2-7,TRBD1,-,TRBV7-8,TGTGCCAGCAGGGGGACAGGGGGCACCTACGAGCAGTACTTC,CASRGTGGTYEQYF
TRBJ2-3,-,once,TRBV2,TGTGCCAGCGGTAGACAGTCAGATACGCAGTATTTT,CASGRQSDTQYF
TRBJ1-2,-,once,TRBV14,TGTGCCAGCAGCCGAGGCCAGGGTCCCTATGGCTACACCTTC,CASSRGQGPYGYTF
TRBJ2-3,TRBD2,few,TRBV28,TGTGCCAGCAGTTCAAGCGGGAGAGACGGCACAGATACGCAGTATTTT,CASSSSGRDGTDTQYF
TRBJ2-1,-,-,TRBV10-3,TGTGCCATCAAGGACATGCTGGCCAATGAGCAGTTCTTC,CAIKDMLANEQFF
TRBJ1-1,TRBD1,-,TRBV19,TGTGCCAGTAGTATTACCGGGACAGCGAACACTGAAGCTTTCTTT,CASSITGTANTEAFF
TRBJ2-6,-,-,TRBV19,TGTGCCAGTAGTATGCGGGGAAAGGCCAACGTCCTGACTTTC,CASSMRGKANVLTF
TRBJ1-2,TRBD1,-,TRBV6-5,TGTGCCAGCACACAGGGGGCGAACTATGGCTACACCTTC,CASTQGANYGYTF
TRBJ1-5,-,-,TRBV12-5,TGTGCTAGTGGTTTGAAGTGGGGGAGGGGGAATCAGCCCCAGCATTTT,CASGLKWGRGNQPQHF
TRBJ2-3,-,once,TRBV7-2,TGTGCCAGCAGCTTAGCTCTCGCGGGACAGAGCACAGATACGCAGTATTTT,CASSLALAGQSTDTQYF
TRBJ1-2,-,-,TRBV7-2,TGTGCCAGCAGCTTTGAAGGGGCCCGGCGCTATGGCTACACCTTC,CASSFEGARRYGYTF